Here is one T cell receptor beta chain with its context. CDR3 length: 14 amino acids. V shed 2 bases, J shed 9 bases, and the junction held 6 bases outside the gene matches. Germline CDR1 and CDR2: SGHDT and YYEEEE. MiXCR was run by TCRdb on the RT-PCR reads, yielding one entry per CDR3 protein. The table records 410,000 or so distinct CDR3 sequences, around 15% of them present only once. This entry is derived from a study of patients and donors after allogeneic stem cell transplantation. The source is a human donor who was either an allogeneic HSCT recipient or a stem cell or donor lymphocyte infusion donor (not recorded which). It is not recorded whose cells these are; they may come from a transplant donor. Sequencing used blood, either unsorted or a sorted T cell fraction (not recorded which). V gene TRBV5-6 combines with J gene TRBJ2-4, with TRBD1 matching over 9 bases. This CDR3 reads CASSFGTGLGIQYF. CDR3 sequence (DNA): TGTGCCAGCAGCTTCGGGACAGGGTTAGGCATTCAGTACTTC. Full variable domain (outside the CDR3, taken from reference TRBV5-6 and TRBJ2-4): DAGVTQSPTHLIKTRGQQVTLRCSPKSGHDTVSWYQQALGQGPQFIFQYYEEEERQRGNFPDRFSGHQFPNYSSELNVNALLLGDSALYLCASSFGTGLGIQYFGAGTRLSVL.